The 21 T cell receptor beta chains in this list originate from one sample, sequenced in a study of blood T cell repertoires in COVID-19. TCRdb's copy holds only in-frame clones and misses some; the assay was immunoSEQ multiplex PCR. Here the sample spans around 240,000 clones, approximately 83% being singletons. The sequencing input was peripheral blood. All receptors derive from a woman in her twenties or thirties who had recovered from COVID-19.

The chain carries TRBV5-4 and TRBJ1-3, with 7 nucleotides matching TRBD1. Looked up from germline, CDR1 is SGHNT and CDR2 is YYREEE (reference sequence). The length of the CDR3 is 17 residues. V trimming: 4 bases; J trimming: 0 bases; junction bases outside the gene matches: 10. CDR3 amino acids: CASSRGGQPSSGNTIYF. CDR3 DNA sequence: TGTGCCAGCAGCCGAGGGGGACAGCCGAGCTCTGGAAACACCATATATTTT.

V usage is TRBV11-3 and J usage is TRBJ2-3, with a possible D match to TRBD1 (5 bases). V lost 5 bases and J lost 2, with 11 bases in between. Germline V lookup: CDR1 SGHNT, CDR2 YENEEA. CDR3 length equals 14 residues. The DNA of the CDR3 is TGTGCCAGCAGCCTGGGGCGCGACACAGATACGCAGTATTTT. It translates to CASSLGRDTDTQYF.

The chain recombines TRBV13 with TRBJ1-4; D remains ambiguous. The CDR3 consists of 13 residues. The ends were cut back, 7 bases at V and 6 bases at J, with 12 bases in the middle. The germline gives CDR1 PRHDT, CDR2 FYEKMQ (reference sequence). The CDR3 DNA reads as TGTGCCAGCACGCGACTCGAGGATGAAAAACTGTTTTTT. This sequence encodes CASTRLEDEKLFF.

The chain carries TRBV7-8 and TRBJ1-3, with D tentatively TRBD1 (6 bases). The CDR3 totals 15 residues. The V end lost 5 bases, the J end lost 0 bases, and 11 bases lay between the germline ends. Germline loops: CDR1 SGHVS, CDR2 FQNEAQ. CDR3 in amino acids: CASSTGSSSGNTIYF. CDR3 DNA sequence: TGTGCCAGCAGCACAGGGTCTAGCTCTGGAAACACCATATATTTT.

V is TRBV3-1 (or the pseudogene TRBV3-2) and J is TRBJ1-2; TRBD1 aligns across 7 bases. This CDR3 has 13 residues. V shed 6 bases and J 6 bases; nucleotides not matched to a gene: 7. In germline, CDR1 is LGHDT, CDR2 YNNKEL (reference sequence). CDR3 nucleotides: TGTGCCAGCAGTAAACAGGGGCACGATGGCTACACCTTC. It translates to CASSKQGHDGYTF.

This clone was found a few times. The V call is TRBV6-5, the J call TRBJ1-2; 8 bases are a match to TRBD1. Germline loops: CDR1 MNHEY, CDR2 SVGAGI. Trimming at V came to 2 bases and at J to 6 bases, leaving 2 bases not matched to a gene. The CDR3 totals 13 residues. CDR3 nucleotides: TGTGCCAGCAGTTACGGACAGGGAGATGGCTACACCTTC. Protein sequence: CASSYGQGDGYTF.

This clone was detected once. The CDR3 loop is CASSESTGRNEQFF. In DNA form, the CDR3 reads TGCGCCAGCAGTGAGTCGACAGGGAGGAATGAGCAGTTCTTC. The V and J genes are TRBV10-1 and TRBJ2-1, with D maybe TRBD1 (7 bases). From germline, CDR1 is WNHNN and CDR2 SYGVQD (reference sequence). V lost 0 bases, J lost 7 bases, and 10 bases lay in between. This CDR3 is 14 amino acids long.

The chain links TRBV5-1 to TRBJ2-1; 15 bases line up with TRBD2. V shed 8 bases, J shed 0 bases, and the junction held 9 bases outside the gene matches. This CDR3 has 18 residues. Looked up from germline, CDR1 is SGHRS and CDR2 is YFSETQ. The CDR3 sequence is CASIPGTSGGISYNEQFF. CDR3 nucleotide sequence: TGCGCCAGTATTCCCGGGACTAGCGGGGGGATCTCCTACAATGAGCAGTTCTTC.

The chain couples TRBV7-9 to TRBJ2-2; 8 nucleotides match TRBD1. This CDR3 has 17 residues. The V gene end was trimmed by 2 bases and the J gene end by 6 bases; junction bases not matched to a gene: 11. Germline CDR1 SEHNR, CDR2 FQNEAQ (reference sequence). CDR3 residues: CASSLNAGTGAAGELFF. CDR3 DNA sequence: TGTGCCAGCAGCTTAAACGCCGGGACAGGAGCTGCCGGGGAGCTGTTTTTT.

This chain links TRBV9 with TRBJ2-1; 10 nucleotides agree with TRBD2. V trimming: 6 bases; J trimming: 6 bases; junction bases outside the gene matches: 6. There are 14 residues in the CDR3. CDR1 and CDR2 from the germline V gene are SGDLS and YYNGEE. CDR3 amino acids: CASNGLADPNEQFF. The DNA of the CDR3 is TGTGCCAGCAACGGACTAGCGGACCCCAATGAGCAGTTCTTC.

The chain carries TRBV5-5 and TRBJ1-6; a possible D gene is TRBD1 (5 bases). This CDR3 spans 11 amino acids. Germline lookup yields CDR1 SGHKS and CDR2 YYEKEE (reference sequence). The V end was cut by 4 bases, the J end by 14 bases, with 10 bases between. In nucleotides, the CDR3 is TGTGCCAGCAGCCAGGGTTTAGCCCTCCACTTT. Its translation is CASSQGLALHF.

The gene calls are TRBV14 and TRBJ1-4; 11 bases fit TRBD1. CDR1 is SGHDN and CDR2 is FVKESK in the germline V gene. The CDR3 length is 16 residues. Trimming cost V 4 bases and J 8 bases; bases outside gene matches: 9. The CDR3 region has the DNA TGTGCCAGCAGCCCCCTCGGACAGGGGGCGAGGGAAAAACTGTTTTTT. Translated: CASSPLGQGAREKLFF. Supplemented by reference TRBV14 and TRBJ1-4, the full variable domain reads EAGVTQFPSHSVIEKGQTVTLRCDPISGHDNLYWYRRVMGKEIKFLLHFVKESKQDESGMPNNRFLAERTGGTYSTLKVQPAELEDSGVYFCASSPLGQGAREKLFFGSGTQLSVL.

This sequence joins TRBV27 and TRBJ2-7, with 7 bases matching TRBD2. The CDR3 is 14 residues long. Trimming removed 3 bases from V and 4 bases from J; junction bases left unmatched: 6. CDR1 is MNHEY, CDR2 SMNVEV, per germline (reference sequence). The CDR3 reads CASSFGGKAYEQYF. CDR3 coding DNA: TGTGCCAGCAGTTTCGGGGGGAAGGCGTACGAGCAGTACTTC.

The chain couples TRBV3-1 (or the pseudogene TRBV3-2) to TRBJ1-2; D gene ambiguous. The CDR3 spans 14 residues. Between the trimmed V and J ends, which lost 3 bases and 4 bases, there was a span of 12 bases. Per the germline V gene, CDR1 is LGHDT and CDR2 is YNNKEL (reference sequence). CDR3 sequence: CASSHAGNGYGYTF. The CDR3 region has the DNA TGTGCCAGCAGCCATGCGGGGAACGGCTATGGCTACACCTTC.

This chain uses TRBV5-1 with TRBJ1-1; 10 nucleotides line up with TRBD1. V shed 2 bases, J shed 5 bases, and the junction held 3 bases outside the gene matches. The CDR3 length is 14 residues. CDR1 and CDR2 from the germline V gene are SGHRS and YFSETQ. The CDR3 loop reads CASSFGTGVTEAFF. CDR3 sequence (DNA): TGCGCCAGCAGCTTTGGGACAGGGGTGACTGAAGCTTTCTTT.

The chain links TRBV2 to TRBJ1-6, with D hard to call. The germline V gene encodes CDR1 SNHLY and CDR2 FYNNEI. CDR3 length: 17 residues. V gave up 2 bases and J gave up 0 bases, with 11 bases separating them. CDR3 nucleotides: TGTGCCAGCAGTGAAAGAAGGAGCAGCTCCTATAATTCACCCCTCCACTTT. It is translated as CASSERRSSSYNSPLHF.

The CDR3: CASSSPGTGIETQYF. In nucleotides, the CDR3 is TGTGCCAGCAGCTCGCCGGGGACAGGAATAGAGACCCAGTACTTC. V gene TRBV7-9 combines with J gene TRBJ2-5, with 8 bases aligning to TRBD1. The CDR3 loop spans 15 amino acids. The V gene end was trimmed by 4 bases and the J gene end by 4 bases; junction bases not matched to a gene: 8. The V gene's germline CDR1 is SEHNR and CDR2 FQNEAQ (reference sequence).

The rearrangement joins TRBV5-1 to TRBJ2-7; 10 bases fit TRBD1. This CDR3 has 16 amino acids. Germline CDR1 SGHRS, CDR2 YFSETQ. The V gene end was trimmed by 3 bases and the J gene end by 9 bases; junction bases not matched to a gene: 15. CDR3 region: CASSSTTRTGGEVQYF. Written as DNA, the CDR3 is TGCGCCAGCAGCTCGACAACTCGGACAGGGGGGGAGGTGCAGTACTTC. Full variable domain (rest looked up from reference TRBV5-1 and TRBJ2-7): KAGVTQTPRYLIKTRGQQVTLSCSPISGHRSVSWYQQTPGQGLQFLFEYFSETQRNKGNFPGRFSGRQFSNSRSEMNVSTLELGDSALYLCASSSTTRTGGEVQYFGPGTRLTVT.

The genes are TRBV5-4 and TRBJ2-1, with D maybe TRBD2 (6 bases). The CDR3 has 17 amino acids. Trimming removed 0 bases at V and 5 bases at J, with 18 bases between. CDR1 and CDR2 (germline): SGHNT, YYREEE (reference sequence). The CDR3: CASSLGGVAFGNNEQFF. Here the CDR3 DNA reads TGTGCCAGCAGCTTGGGGGGGGTCGCCTTCGGGAACAATGAGCAGTTCTTC.

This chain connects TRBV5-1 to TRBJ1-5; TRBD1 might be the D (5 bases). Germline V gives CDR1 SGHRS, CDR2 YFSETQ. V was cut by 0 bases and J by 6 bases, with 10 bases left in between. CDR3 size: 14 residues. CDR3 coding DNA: TGCGCCAGCAGCTTGGGAGACAGTGGTCAGCCCCAGCATTTT. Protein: CASSLGDSGQPQHF.

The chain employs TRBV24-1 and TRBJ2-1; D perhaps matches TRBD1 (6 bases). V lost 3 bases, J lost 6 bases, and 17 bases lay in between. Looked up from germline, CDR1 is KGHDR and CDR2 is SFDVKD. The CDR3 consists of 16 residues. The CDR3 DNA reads TGTGCCACCAGTGATGAACAGGGACCCCCTTTCAATGAGCAGTTCTTC. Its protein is CATSDEQGPPFNEQFF.